This is a list of T cell receptor beta chains from one sample in a study of blood T cells in healthy people across ages. MiXCR was run by TCRdb on the 5' RACE reads, yielding one entry per CDR3 protein. The table lists about 780,000 distinct CDR3 sequences, approximately 67% of them singletons. The specimen was blood. The receptors stem from a young man in good health. Both conserved end residues are part of each CDR3. The D gene is left open where the match is weak. Rows give clone size only sometimes, using once, few, many, or a class for an expanded clone.

J gene	V gene	D gene	clone size	CDR3 DNA	CDR3 protein
TRBJ2-1	TRBV7-2	TRBD2	once	TGTGCCAGCAGCTTACTACCTAGCGGGGTAGGTGAGCAGTTCTTC	CASSLLPSGVGEQFF
TRBJ2-7	TRBV20-1	.	.	TGCAGTGTTCGCGAGACAGCAATCCACGAGCAGTACTTC	CSVRETAIHEQYF
TRBJ2-1	TRBV23-1	TRBD1	.	TGCGCCAGCAGTCAATACAGGGGGCTTGAGCAGTTCTTC	CASSQYRGLEQFF
TRBJ2-5	TRBV29-1	.	few	TGCAGCGTCTGGGCCAGAGAGACCCAGTACTTC	CSVWARETQYF
TRBJ2-7	TRBV5-1	TRBD1	.	TGCGCCAGCAGCGTACTGGGACAGATTTCCTACGAGCAGTACTTC	CASSVLGQISYEQYF
TRBJ1-4	TRBV4-3	.	few	TGCGCCAGCAGCCTCGTCGGGGCAACTAATGAAAAACTGTTTTTT	CASSLVGATNEKLFF
TRBJ2-4	TRBV7-3	TRBD1	few	TGTGCCAGCAGCTTAACCTCGGACAGGGACGAGTACTTC	CASSLTSDRDEYF
TRBJ2-1	TRBV7-9	TRBD2	.	TGTGCCAGCAGCACTAGCGGGGGACACAATGAGCAGTTCTTC	CASSTSGGHNEQFF
TRBJ2-3	TRBV20-1	.	once	TGCAGTGCCGCAGCTCCTCCAAGCACAGATACGCAGTATTTT	CSAAAPPSTDTQYF
TRBJ1-2	TRBV7-3	.	.	TGTGCCAGCAGCTTAACCCCTAATTCCTATGGCTACACCTTC	CASSLTPNSYGYTF
TRBJ1-5	TRBV20-1	.	few	TGCAGTGCTAGGCCAGGAAGAGGAGACCACCCCCAGCATTTT	CSARPGRGDHPQHF
TRBJ2-7	TRBV7-3	TRBD1	.	TGTGCCAGCAGCTACCAAACAGGGGAAGACGAGCAGTACTTC	CASSYQTGEDEQYF
TRBJ2-1	TRBV7-2	.	few	TGTGCCAGCAGCTCCTATTTGAGGGATGAGCAGTTCTTC	CASSSYLRDEQFF
TRBJ1-3	TRBV12-3/TRBV12-4	.	.	TGTGCCAGCAGTTTATGGGTCTCTGGAAACACCATATATTTT	CASSLWVSGNTIYF
TRBJ2-5	TRBV20-1	.	.	TGCAGTGCTAAACGGGGCGTAGAGACCCAGTACTTC	CSAKRGVETQYF
TRBJ2-5	TRBV27	TRBD1	.	TGTGCCAGCAGTAGACTACAGGGGGATCGGGAGACCCAGTACTTC	CASSRLQGDRETQYF
TRBJ1-2	TRBV20-1	TRBD1	.	TGCAGTGTCTCTACCGGGACAGGGCCCAATGGCTACACCTTC	CSVSTGTGPNGYTF
TRBJ1-5	TRBV4-2	TRBD1	.	TGTGCCAGCAGCCTCGTGGACAGGGGGATAAGTCAGCCCCAGCATTTT	CASSLVDRGISQPQHF
TRBJ2-1	TRBV5-1	.	.	TGCGCCAGCAGCTTAAGCCAGATTTACAATGAGCAGTTCTTC	CASSLSQIYNEQFF
TRBJ1-5	TRBV6-2/TRBV6-3	.	.	TGTGCCAGCATGAGGGGCGAAGTGAGTCAGCCCCAGCATTTT	CASMRGEVSQPQHF
TRBJ1-6	TRBV20-1	.	.	TGCAGTGCTAGACCTCACGCGGCCGCACCGGCGGATTCACCCCTCCACTTT	CSARPHAAAPADSPLHF
TRBJ2-7	TRBV13	.	.	TGTGCCAGCAGCTTAGGTACCGTCCACGAGCAGTACTTC	CASSLGTVHEQYF
TRBJ2-3	TRBV4-3	TRBD1	.	TGCGCCAGCAACCAAGATGCGGACAGGGGCACAGATACGCAGTATTTT	CASNQDADRGTDTQYF
TRBJ2-2	TRBV9	.	.	TGTGCCAGCAGCGTAGCGGCTTCTATTGGCGGGGAGCTGTTTTTT	CASSVAASIGGELFF
TRBJ1-2	TRBV4-2	TRBD1	.	TGTGCCAGCAGCTTGGGACAGGGAGGAAACTATGGCTACACCTTC	CASSLGQGGNYGYTF
TRBJ2-7	TRBV29-1	.	few	TGCAGCGTTGAAGTGGCGGGGGCCCGTCGGGAGCAGTACTTC	CSVEVAGARREQYF
TRBJ1-1	TRBV19	TRBD1	.	TGTGCCAGTAACAGGGGCCCGAACACTGAAGCTTTCTTT	CASNRGPNTEAFF
TRBJ2-2	TRBV12-3/TRBV12-4	TRBD1	many	TGTGCCAGCAGTCCCGGACAGGGACGGTACACCGGGGAGCTGTTTTTT	CASSPGQGRYTGELFF
TRBJ2-5	TRBV20-1	.	.	TGCAGTGCCCTATATGATAACAGTGAGCAGTACTTC	CSALYDNSEQYF
TRBJ2-3	TRBV3-1	.	.	TGTGCCAGCAGCAAGATCTGGGGAGATACGCAGTATTTT	CASSKIWGDTQYF
TRBJ2-3	TRBV7-3	.	.	TGTGCCAGCAGCTTAAGGGCCGCTAGCGGGGACAGGAGAGATACGCAGTATTTT	CASSLRAASGDRRDTQYF
TRBJ2-3	TRBV11-1	TRBD1	.	TGTGCCAGCAGCCTGCGACAGGGAATGGATACGCAGTATTTT	CASSLRQGMDTQYF
TRBJ1-2	TRBV7-6	.	few	TGTGCCAGCAGCTTAGGCTGGGCCGGGGCTAGCTATGGCTACACCTTC	CASSLGWAGASYGYTF
TRBJ1-1	TRBV4-1	.	.	TGCGCCAGCAGCCAAGGACCCCCTCCTAAGAACACTGAAGCTTTCTTT	CASSQGPPPKNTEAFF
TRBJ2-3	TRBV20-1	.	.	TGCAGTGCCACGGACCCTTCCGACACAGATACGCAGTATTTT	CSATDPSDTDTQYF
TRBJ2-5	TRBV5-1	TRBD1	.	TGCGCCAGCAGCTGGACAGGGTCGGAGACCCAGTACTTC	CASSWTGSETQYF
TRBJ1-4	TRBV9	.	.	TGTGCCAGCAGCGGAGGAGGTGAACCTAATGAAAAACTGTTTTTT	CASSGGGEPNEKLFF
TRBJ2-1	TRBV12-3/TRBV12-4	TRBD2	.	TGTGCCAGCAGACCCGGGGGGGCCGTCCCGTACAATGAGCAGTTCTTC	CASRPGGAVPYNEQFF
TRBJ1-2	TRBV7-2	TRBD1	few	TGTGCCAGCAGTTATGGACAGGGCGGAGTGGGGGGCTACACCTTC	CASSYGQGGVGGYTF
TRBJ2-1	TRBV4-2	TRBD2	.	TGTGCCAGCAGCCAAGAGCGGGGGGGCTTGCATGAGCAGTTCTTC	CASSQERGGLHEQFF
TRBJ2-3	TRBV20-1	.	.	TGCAGTGCCAATGCCAGGGGGGGCACAGATACGCAGTATTTT	CSANARGGTDTQYF
TRBJ1-1	TRBV5-5	.	few	TGTGCCAGCAGTATAGACAACACTGAAGCTTTCTTT	CASSIDNTEAFF
TRBJ1-2	TRBV7-3	TRBD1	.	TGTGCCAGCAGCTCCGACAGGGGTGGCTACACCTTC	CASSSDRGGYTF
TRBJ2-7	TRBV6-5	TRBD1	.	TGTGCCGGCCTAGATCCGGGACAGGAATCTGCTCAGTACTTC	CAGLDPGQESAQYF
TRBJ1-1	TRBV9	.	.	TGTGCCAGCAGCGTAAGACCGAACCTGGGGAACACTGAAGCTTTCTTT	CASSVRPNLGNTEAFF
TRBJ1-2	TRBV10-2	TRBD1	.	TGCGCCGGCAGAGGGGGCGCATTGGGTGGCTACACCTTC	CAGRGGALGGYTF
TRBJ2-1	TRBV29-1	TRBD2	.	TGCAGCGTTAGTGGGGGAGGGGTTTACAATGAGCAGTTCTTC	CSVSGGGVYNEQFF
TRBJ2-7	TRBV2	.	.	TGTGCCAGCAGCCGGGACGGCTCCGACGAGCAGTACTTC	CASSRDGSDEQYF
TRBJ2-3	TRBV4-3	TRBD1	.	TGCGCCAGCAGCCAAGATCGGCAGACAGGGAAAACAGATACGCAGTATTTT	CASSQDRQTGKTDTQYF
TRBJ2-7	TRBV29-1	.	once	TGCAGCGTTGAAGAACCCCGGCAGGGGAGTTACGAGCAGTACTTC	CSVEEPRQGSYEQYF
TRBJ1-1	TRBV12-3/TRBV12-4	.	.	TGTGCCAGCAGACGGGAGTGGAACACTGAAGCTTTCTTT	CASRREWNTEAFF
TRBJ1-6	TRBV10-3	.	.	TGTGCCACCCGGGAGGGCTCCTATAATTCACCCCTCCACTTT	CATREGSYNSPLHF
TRBJ1-1	TRBV7-2	TRBD1	once	TGTGCCAGCGGGCCAGGGGGCGGTACTGAAGCTTTCTTT	CASGPGGGTEAFF
TRBJ2-5	TRBV20-1	.	.	TGCAGTGCTAAGAGGCAGGTAGAGACCCAGTACTTC	CSAKRQVETQYF
TRBJ2-3	TRBV4-2	TRBD2	.	TGTGCCAGCAGCCAAACTCAACTAGCGGGGAGTGCCGATACGCAGTATTTT	CASSQTQLAGSADTQYF
TRBJ2-3	TRBV12-3/TRBV12-4	.	many	TGTGCCAGCAGTGGACTAACAGATACGCAGTATTTT	CASSGLTDTQYF
TRBJ1-5	TRBV27	TRBD1	.	TGTGCCAGCACCAGGACAGGAGGGAACAATCAGCCCCAGCATTTT	CASTRTGGNNQPQHF
TRBJ2-1	TRBV6-2/TRBV6-3	.	once	TGTGCCAGCAGTTACGTGAGGGCGTGGGAGACCCAGTTCTTC	CASSYVRAWETQFF
TRBJ2-1	TRBV20-1	TRBD2	few	TGCAGTGCTAGTAACCTAGCGGGGGGCCAATACAATGAGCAGTTCTTC	CSASNLAGGQYNEQFF
TRBJ2-3	TRBV7-3	TRBD1	.	TGTGCCAGCGGCAAAGGACAGGGTCTAGGCACAGATACGCAGTATTTT	CASGKGQGLGTDTQYF